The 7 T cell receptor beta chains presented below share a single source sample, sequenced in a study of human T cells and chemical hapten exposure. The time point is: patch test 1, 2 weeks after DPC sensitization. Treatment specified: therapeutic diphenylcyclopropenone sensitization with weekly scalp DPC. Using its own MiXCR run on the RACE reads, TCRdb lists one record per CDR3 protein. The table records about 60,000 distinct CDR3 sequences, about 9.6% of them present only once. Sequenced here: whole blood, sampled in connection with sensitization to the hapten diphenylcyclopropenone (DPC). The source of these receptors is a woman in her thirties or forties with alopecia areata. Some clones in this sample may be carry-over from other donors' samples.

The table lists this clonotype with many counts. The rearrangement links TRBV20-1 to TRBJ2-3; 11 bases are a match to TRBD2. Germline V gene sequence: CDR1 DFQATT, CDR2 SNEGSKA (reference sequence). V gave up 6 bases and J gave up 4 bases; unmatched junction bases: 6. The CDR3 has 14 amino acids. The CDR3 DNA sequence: TGCAGTGCACCAATACTAGCGGGGGCAGATACGCAGTATTTT. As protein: CSAPILAGADTQYF.

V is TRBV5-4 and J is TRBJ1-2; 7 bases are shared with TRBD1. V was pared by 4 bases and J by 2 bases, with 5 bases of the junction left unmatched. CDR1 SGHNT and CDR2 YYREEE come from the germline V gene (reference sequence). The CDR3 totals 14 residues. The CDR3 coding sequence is TGTGCCAGCAGCCAGGGGGGACTGAACTATGGCTACACCTTC. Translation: CASSQGGLNYGYTF.

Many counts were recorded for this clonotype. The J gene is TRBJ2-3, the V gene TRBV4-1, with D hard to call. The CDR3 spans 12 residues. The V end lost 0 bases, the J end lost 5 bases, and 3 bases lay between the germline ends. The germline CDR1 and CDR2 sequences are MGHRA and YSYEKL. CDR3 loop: CASSQDIDTQYF. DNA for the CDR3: TGCGCCAGCAGCCAAGATATAGATACGCAGTATTTT.

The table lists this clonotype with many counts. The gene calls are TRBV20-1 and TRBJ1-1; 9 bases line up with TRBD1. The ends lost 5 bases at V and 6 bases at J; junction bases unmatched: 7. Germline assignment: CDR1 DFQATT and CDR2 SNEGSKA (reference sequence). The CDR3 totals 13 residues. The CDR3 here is CSAVPGQGSEAFF. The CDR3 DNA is TGCAGTGCTGTCCCGGGACAGGGTTCTGAAGCTTTCTTT.

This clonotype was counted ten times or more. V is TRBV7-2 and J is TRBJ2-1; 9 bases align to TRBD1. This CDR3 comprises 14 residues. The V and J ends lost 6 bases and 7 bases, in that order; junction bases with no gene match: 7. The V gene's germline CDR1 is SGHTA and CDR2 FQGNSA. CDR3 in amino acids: CASRGQGRINEQFF. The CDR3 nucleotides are TGTGCCAGCAGGGGACAGGGAAGAATTAATGAGCAGTTCTTC.

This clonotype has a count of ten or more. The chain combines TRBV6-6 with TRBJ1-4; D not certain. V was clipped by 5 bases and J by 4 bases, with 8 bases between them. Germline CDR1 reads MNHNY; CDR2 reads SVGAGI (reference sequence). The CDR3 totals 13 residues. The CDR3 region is CASSPPSNEKLFF. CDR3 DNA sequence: TGTGCCAGCAGTCCCCCGAGTAATGAAAAACTGTTTTTT.

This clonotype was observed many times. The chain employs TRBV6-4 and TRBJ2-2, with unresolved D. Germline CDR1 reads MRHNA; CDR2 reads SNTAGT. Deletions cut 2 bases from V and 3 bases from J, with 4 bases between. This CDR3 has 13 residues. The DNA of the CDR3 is TGTGCCAGCAGTGACAGGGACACCGGGGAGCTGTTTTTT. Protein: CASSDRDTGELFF.